This T cell receptor (beta chain) was sequenced for a study of beta chain features in type 1 diabetes. On the study more broadly: No age, gender or cell yield differences were seen between patients and healthy donors.

There are a few counts of this clone. Its antigen is not identified. Overall study findings and caveats: Fewer insertions but more deletions were seen at VDJ junctions in type 1 diabetes patients. It was among patients, rather than healthy donors, that naive, central memory and Treg TCRB repertoires appeared more similar.

The study reverse transcribed the entire isolated RNA, so it sequenced expressed TCRB transcripts. Libraries were prepared by immunoSEQ multiplex PCR; TCRdb keeps only in-frame clonotypes and omits some of them. Of approximately 380,000 clones listed, about 15% are singletons. This TCR was sampled from a woman younger than 30 in good health. Sequenced: naive CD4+ T cells from blood.

CDR3 loop: CASSSQGAKNIQYF. CDR3 DNA: TGTGCCAGCAGCTCACAGGGAGCCAAAAACATTCAGTACTTC. This chain connects TRBV7-9 to TRBJ2-4; possible D gene TRBD1, 6 bases. The germline CDR1 and CDR2 sequences are SEHNR and FQNEAQ (reference sequence). V lost 4 bases, J lost 0 bases, and 7 bases lay in between. CDR3 size: 14 residues.